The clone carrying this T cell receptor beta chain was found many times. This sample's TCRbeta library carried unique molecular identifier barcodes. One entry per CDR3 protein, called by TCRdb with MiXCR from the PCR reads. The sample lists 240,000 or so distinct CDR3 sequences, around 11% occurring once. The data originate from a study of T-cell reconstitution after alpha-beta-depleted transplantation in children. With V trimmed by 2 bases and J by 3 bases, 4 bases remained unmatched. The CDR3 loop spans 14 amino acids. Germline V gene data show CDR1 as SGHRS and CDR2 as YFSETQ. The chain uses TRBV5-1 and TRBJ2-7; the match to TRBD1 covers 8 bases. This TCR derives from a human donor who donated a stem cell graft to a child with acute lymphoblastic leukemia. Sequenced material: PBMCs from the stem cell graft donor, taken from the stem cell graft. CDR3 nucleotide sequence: TGCGCCAGCAGCTTACGGACAGGGAACTACGAGCAGTACTTC. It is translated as CASSLRTGNYEQYF.